The entry below describes one T cell receptor (beta chain). The data were taken from a study of blood T cell repertoires in COVID-19. Study at large: Before being deemed recovered, Cohort 3 donors had two negative PCRs, clearance, or symptom resolution. Sample material is recorded as cDNA or gDNA derived from T cells, B-cell-depleted T cells, or PBMCs.

Sequenced by immunoSEQ multiplex PCR; TCRdb stores in-frame clones only, minus some. The sample shows a few hundred thousand clones, 88% of them seen only once. Germline-derived CDR1 and CDR2 are MDHEN and SYDVKM. V lost 9 bases and J lost 2; bases outside the gene matches: 10. The CDR3 spans 15 residues. The V gene is TRBV28, the J gene TRBJ2-1; 7 bases agree with TRBD1. Sequenced input: PBMCs or T cells enriched from blood (not recorded which). The TCR comes from a woman between 55 and 75 years old in a cohort exposed to, infected with or recovered from COVID-19 (not recorded which). The DNA for the CDR3 is TGTGCCAGTTGCTCCCACGGACAGGCCTACAATGAGCAGTTCTTC. It specifies CASCSHGQAYNEQFF.